Following are 16 T cell receptor beta chains from one sample sequenced in a study of blood T cells in healthy people across ages. A sample-barcoded 5' primer and a J-beta primer mix were used in a second PCR of about 6 to 12 cycles. TCRdb redid the calling of the 5' RACE reads with MiXCR, one entry per CDR3 protein. This table holds about 730,000 distinct CDR3 sequences, about 42% found once. The sequenced sample consisted of blood. These receptors were taken from a woman aged 60-70 years in good health.

Only a few counts were recorded for this clonotype. This chain links TRBV25-1 with TRBJ1-5; D gene ambiguous. CDR1 MGHDK and CDR2 SYGVNS come from the germline V gene. Trimming cost V 3 bases and J 4 bases, with 10 bases left between them. CDR3 length equals 14 residues. The CDR3 here is CASSDWAENQPQHF. DNA for the CDR3: TGTGCCAGCAGTGATTGGGCAGAAAATCAGCCCCAGCATTTT.

Many counts were recorded for this clonotype. The chain combines TRBV7-3 with TRBJ2-4; D unclear. The CDR3 runs to 15 residues. Germline assignment: CDR1 SGHTA and CDR2 FQGTGA. Trimming stripped 1 base from V and 1 base from J, with 8 bases between. CDR3 amino acids: CASSLNPGAKNIQYF. CDR3 DNA: TGTGCCAGCAGCTTAAACCCTGGGGCCAAAAACATTCAGTACTTC.

The sample holds a few counts of this clonotype. V is TRBV27 and J is TRBJ2-1, with 14 bases aligning to TRBD2. Germline CDR1 MNHEY, CDR2 SMNVEV (reference sequence). J lost 3 bases, V lost 4 bases, and 8 bases had no gene match. CDR3 length: 18 amino acids. The CDR3 sequence is CASSSPNGLAGGYNEQFF. For the CDR3, the DNA is TGTGCCAGCAGTTCACCGAACGGACTAGCGGGGGGCTACAATGAGCAGTTCTTC.

This clonotype was observed a handful of times. The chain is built from TRBV10-3 and TRBJ2-7; a possible D gene is TRBD1 (6 bases). The V and J ends lost 2 bases and 0 bases respectively, with 17 bases between them. Germline values: CDR1 ENHRY, CDR2 SYGVKD. The CDR3 totals 17 residues. Written as DNA, the CDR3 is TGTGCCATCAGTGAGCGTCGGACAGCCGACGACTCCTACGAGCAGTACTTC. This gives the protein CAISERRTADDSYEQYF.

Points on this clonotype: At one of its ends the junction is not consistent with the germline gene, which may arise from a read error. The chain recombines TRBV11-2 with TRBJ2-7, with D possibly being TRBD1 (5 bases). The CDR3 contains 15 residues. From germline, CDR1 is SGHAT and CDR2 FQNNGV. DNA for the CDR3: TGTGCTAGCAGCTTAGATCCGCAGGGTCCCTACGAGCAGTACTTC. As protein: CASSLDPQGPYEQYF.

On this clonotype: A much larger clone differs from this one at a single base, so this may be a read error. The chain joins TRBV29-1 to TRBJ2-7; maybe TRBD1 (6 bases). The germline V gene has CDR1 SQVTM and CDR2 ANQGSEA. The V end lost 4 bases, the J end lost 6 bases, and 19 bases lay between the germline ends. This CDR3 spans 14 amino acids. CDR3 region: CSVAVSGIQGEQYF. The DNA of the CDR3 is TGCAGCGTTGCTGTCAGCGGTATACAGGGCGAGCAGTACTTC.

The chain's CDR3 is CASSSEVREASNEKLFF. The CDR3, as DNA: TGTGCCAGCAGCTCGGAAGTCAGGGAAGCCTCTAATGAAAAACTGTTTTTT. This chain joins TRBV5-6 and TRBJ1-4, with a weak D call TRBD1 (5 bases). The V gene's germline CDR1 is SGHDT and CDR2 YYEEEE. The CDR3 is made up of 17 amino acids. Trimming removed 3 bases from V and 3 bases from J, with 18 bases in between.

V and J are TRBV20-1 and TRBJ2-7; D remains unclear. V lost 1 base, J lost 12 bases, and 16 bases lay in between. The CDR3 loop spans 12 amino acids. Germline V gene lookup returns CDR1 DFQATT and CDR2 SNEGSKA (reference sequence). The CDR3 DNA follows: TGCAGTGCTAGAGTGCCTCAAGAGACCCTGTACTTC. This translates into CSARVPQETLYF.

The chain combines TRBV12-3 or TRBV12-4 with TRBJ1-2; D may be TRBD1 (6 bases). The CDR3 consists of 13 residues. Between the trimmed V and J ends, which lost 6 bases and 4 bases, there was a span of 12 bases. CDR3 sequence: CASRWGGTYGYTF. The CDR3 DNA reads as TGTGCCAGCAGATGGGGGGGCACCTATGGCTACACCTTC.

On this clonotype itself: This could be a read error, since a much larger clone is one nucleotide away. The chain employs TRBV27 and TRBJ2-5; D call uncertain. The CDR3 consists of 17 residues. Trimming took 6 bases from V and 11 from J, leaving 31 bases between them. The germline V gene has CDR1 MNHEY and CDR2 SMNVEV (reference sequence). The CDR3 reads CASRTLPRLGLNNEQYF. Written as DNA, the CDR3 is TGTGCCAGCAGAACCCTGCCCAGGTTAGGGTTAAACAATGAGCAGTACTTC.

This clonotype was counted a few times. The rearrangement links TRBV6-1 to TRBJ2-7; D not certain. V was shortened by 3 bases and J by 2 bases, with 11 bases between the two germline ends. This CDR3 is built from 14 residues. CDR1 MNHNS and CDR2 SASEGT come from the germline V gene. The CDR3 spells CASSDISGTYEQYF. CDR3 nucleotide sequence: TGTGCCAGCAGTGACATATCAGGAACCTACGAGCAGTACTTC.

This clonotype was detected ten times or more. The chain carries TRBV20-1 and TRBJ1-2; the D is unclear. The CDR3 has 15 residues. V gave up 1 base and J gave up 2 bases, with 14 bases separating them. The germline CDR1 and CDR2 sequences are DFQATT and SNEGSKA (reference sequence). CDR3: CSARAPRGINYGYTF. The CDR3, as DNA: TGCAGTGCTAGAGCCCCAAGAGGTATCAACTATGGCTACACCTTC.

Only a few counts were recorded for this clonotype. This rearrangement joins TRBV5-1 to TRBJ2-3; either TRBD1 or TRBD2 may supply D (5 bases each). The length of the CDR3 is 15 residues. Trimming left V 4 bases short and J 2 bases short, with 14 bases between. The germline V gene has CDR1 SGHRS and CDR2 YFSETQ. CDR3 loop: CASSHRDAVTDTQYF. The CDR3 DNA follows: TGCGCCAGCAGCCACCGGGACGCAGTCACAGATACGCAGTATTTT.

Concerning this clonotype itself: A much larger clone differs by one base, so this may be a read error. The CDR3 reads CATSKARTSERAMGTDTQYF. The CDR3 region has the DNA TGTGCCACCAGCAAAGCTCGGACTAGCGAGAGGGCCATGGGCACAGATACGCAGTATTTT. The rearrangement uses TRBV15 and TRBJ2-3; 9 bases are a match to TRBD2. This CDR3 spans 20 amino acids. Trimming removed 4 bases from V and 1 base from J; junction bases left unmatched: 18. Germline CDR1 reads LNHNV; CDR2 reads YYDKDF (reference sequence).

About this clonotype: The junction differs from germline at one of its ends, possibly a read error. J is TRBJ2-1 and V is TRBV7-2; 7 bases match TRBD1. This CDR3 has 15 residues. Germline V CDR1 and CDR2: SGHTA, FQGNSA. This chain's CDR3 is CASSFNRGNYNGQFF. As DNA, the CDR3 is TGTGCCAGCAGCTTCAACAGGGGCAACTACAATGGGCAGTTCTTC. The full variable domain, rest sourced from reference TRBV7-2 and TRBJ2-1, is GAGVSQSPSNKVTEKGKDVELRCDPISGHTALYWYRQSLGQGLEFLIYFQGNSAPDKSGLPSDRFSAERTGGSVSTLTIQRTQQEDSAVYLCASSFNRGNYNGQFFGPGTRLTVL.

This rearrangement joins TRBV6-6 to TRBJ2-1; D is unclear. This CDR3 is built from 16 residues. The ends were cut back, 7 bases at V and 8 bases at J, with 24 bases in the middle. Germline values: CDR1 MNHNY, CDR2 SVGAGI (reference sequence). This CDR3 reads CASMSDRAWGRDEQFF. The CDR3 region has the DNA TGTGCCAGCATGTCTGATCGGGCTTGGGGTCGAGATGAGCAGTTCTTC.